This T cell receptor beta chain was captured in a study of blood T cell repertoires in COVID-19. For the study at large: The United States, Italy and Spain were the sources of the acute and convalescent COVID-19 samples.

Methods used by the authors: Estimates of nucleated cell counts were drawn from the amplification of reference gene primers. TCRdb's copy holds only in-frame clones and misses some; the assay was immunoSEQ multiplex PCR. Clonal size and the V and J genes are those of that table, whereas D and trimming came from the DNA. Counted here are about 250,000 clones, more than 65% occurring once; the ten biggest clones make up around 14%. In Seattle, patients joined the study during active infection and were tracked longitudinally. The CDR3 runs 14 residues. Germline CDR1 is SGHVS and CDR2 is FQNEAQ. V lost 2 bases, J lost 2 bases, and 9 bases lay in between.

The chain carries TRBV7-8 and TRBJ2-5; D gene uncertain. The clonotype comes from a person aged 65-85 years with COVID-19, enrolled during active disease. What was sequenced was peripheral blood. DNA of the CDR3: TGTGCCAGCAGCTTACACAGATCTCAAGAGACCCAGTACTTC. It translates to CASSLHRSQETQYF. The variable domain in full, completed from reference TRBV7-8 and TRBJ2-5, reads GAGVSQSPRYKVAKRGQDVALRCDPISGHVSLFWYQQALGQGPEFLTYFQNEAQLDKSGLPSDRFFAERPEGSVSTLKIQRTQQEDSAVYLCASSLHRSQETQYFGPGTRLLVL.